The TCR beta chain under discussion was sequenced for a study of blood T cell repertoires in COVID-19. Trimming cost V 4 bases and J 5 bases, with 8 bases left between them. The CDR3 extends over 12 amino acids. The data were produced by immunoSEQ multiplex PCR, yet TCRdb's version contains in-frame clones alone and is incomplete. The sample consists of 290,000 or so clones, approximately 82% of them appearing once. This sequence was found in a man between 40 and 49 years old who had been exposed to COVID-19. The chain combines TRBV12-3 or TRBV12-4 with TRBJ1-1; D is unclear. Sequenced input: PBMCs or T cells enriched from blood (not recorded which). The chain's CDR3 is CASSWSGTEAFF. The CDR3 DNA reads as TGTGCCAGCAGTTGGTCGGGGACTGAAGCTTTCTTT.